These 9 T cell receptor beta chains came from one sample sequenced in a study of blood T cells in healthy people across ages. A second PCR of 7 to 11 cycles used a sample-barcoded 5' primer and a J-beta primer mix. TCRdb reprocessed the 5' RACE reads via MiXCR and lists one record per CDR3 protein. This sample carries some 930,000 distinct CDR3 sequences, 29% of them seen once, and the ten largest clones take roughly a tenth. These records were also assigned to another study, of T cells of mothers and their children.

Sequencing input: blood. These TCRs come from a woman between 40 and 50 years old in good health.

This clonotype was found once. The V gene is TRBV9, the J gene TRBJ2-1, with 9 bases aligning to TRBD1. CDR1 is SGDLS and CDR2 is YYNGEE in the germline V gene. V lost 7 bases to trimming and J lost 3 bases; unmatched junction nucleotides: 11. The CDR3 length is 16 residues. The CDR3 DNA follows: TGTGCCAGCTCGGGCTGGAGGGACAGGGACTACAATGAGCAGTTCTTC. Translating it yields CASSGWRDRDYNEQFF.

The chain recombines TRBV5-5 with TRBJ2-1; TRBD2 might be the D (5 bases). This CDR3 is 15 amino acids long. Trimming took 4 bases from V and 7 from J, leaving 18 bases between them. Germline V gives CDR1 SGHKS, CDR2 YYEKEE (reference sequence). In nucleotides, the CDR3 is TGTGCCAGCAGCCGCTGGACGCGGGCTGATAATGAGCAGTTCTTC. Protein product: CASSRWTRADNEQFF.

This chain links TRBV12-3 or TRBV12-4 with TRBJ2-3; D is unresolved. Trimming pared 0 bases from V and 0 bases from J, leaving 10 bases between. This CDR3 region has 16 residues. The CDR3, as DNA: TGTGCCAGCAGTTTAGCAGCGCCCTCAAGCACAGATACGCAGTATTTT. This codes for CASSLAAPSSTDTQYF.

This clonotype was recorded many times. The rearrangement joins TRBV13 to TRBJ2-6, with D hard to call. Per germline, CDR1 PRHDT and CDR2 FYEKMQ (reference sequence). Deletions cut 4 bases from V and 0 bases from J, with 7 bases between. CDR3 length: 15 residues. DNA of the CDR3: TGTGCCAGCAGCTCTTCAGACTCTGGGGCCAACGTCCTGACTTTC. As protein: CASSSSDSGANVLTF.

This clonotype has a handful of counts. The chain carries TRBV3-1 and TRBJ2-5; TRBD2 aligns across 8 bases. Germline loops: CDR1 LGHDT, CDR2 YNNKEL (reference sequence). The V segment lost 3 bases and the J segment 0 bases; nucleotides outside the gene matches: 3. The length of the CDR3 is 15 residues. This CDR3 reads CASSHPAGDQETQYF. Written as DNA, the CDR3 is TGTGCCAGCAGCCACCCAGCGGGGGACCAAGAGACCCAGTACTTC.

The chain combines TRBV7-2 with TRBJ1-1; no clear D. CDR3 length: 16 residues. CDR1 and CDR2 (germline): SGHTA, FQGNSA. With 2 bases removed from V and 1 base from J, the gap between germline ends came to 14 bases. The CDR3 loop is CASSLISQGSNTEAFF. The CDR3 nucleotides read TGTGCCAGCAGCTTAATAAGTCAAGGGTCGAACACTGAAGCTTTCTTT.

This clonotype was counted between two and nine times. The chain couples TRBV12-5 to TRBJ2-1, with D uncertain. The CDR3 sequence is 12 residues long. Germline V gene data show CDR1 as LGHNT and CDR2 as FRNRAP. Deletions cut 3 bases from V and 7 bases from J, with 7 bases between. The CDR3 nucleotides read TGTGCTAGTGGTTTCGAGTGGAATGAGCAGTTCTTC. The encoded protein is CASGFEWNEQFF.

This clonotype came up many times. This chain connects TRBV28 to TRBJ1-5; a weak D match, TRBD1 (6 bases). The CDR3 length is 16 residues. CDR1 is MDHEN, CDR2 SYDVKM, per germline. V dropped 3 bases and J dropped 7 bases, with 19 bases sitting between them. The CDR3 protein is CASSLGRRPGGQPQHF. DNA of the CDR3: TGTGCCAGCAGTTTGGGCCGCCGCCCGGGGGGCCAGCCCCAGCATTTT.

This clonotype was found a few times. This chain links TRBV5-1 with TRBJ1-4; TRBD1 agrees at 12 bases. The CDR3 loop spans 20 amino acids. Trimming removed 4 bases from V and 2 bases from J; junction bases left unmatched: 15. Germline V CDR1 and CDR2: SGHRS, YFSETQ. In DNA, the CDR3 is TGCGCCAGCAGCCCACACCCGGTCCGGGACAGGGGGCTTACTAATGAAAAACTGTTTTTT. Translation gives CASSPHPVRDRGLTNEKLFF.